The entry that follows covers one TCR beta chain sequence. Its target is not known. The germline V gene encodes CDR1 MNHNY and CDR2 SVGAGI (reference sequence). The CDR3 runs to 14 residues. The V end lost 0 bases, the J end lost 7 bases, and 9 bases lay between the germline ends. The repertoire was sequenced with immunoSEQ multiplex PCR; TCRdb's copy has only in-frame clones and lacks some. The data show around 140,000 clones, approximately 94% seen once. This entry comes from a study of OX40 agonist ivuxolimab in advanced cancers. Study-level points and caveats: Clonal expansion from baseline to week 6 occurred in both CD4+ and CD8+ T cells.

This sample comprised CD4+ or CD8+ T cells sorted from blood, obtained in a trial of the OX40 agonist ivuxolimab. This receptor was obtained from an adult with an advanced solid tumor such as melanoma, head and neck, liver or kidney cancer. The J gene is TRBJ1-4, the V gene TRBV6-6; D is unclear. CDR3 sequence (DNA): TGTGCCAGCAGTTACTCGGGATCGAGTGAAAAACTGTTTTTT. Encoded protein: CASSYSGSSEKLFF.